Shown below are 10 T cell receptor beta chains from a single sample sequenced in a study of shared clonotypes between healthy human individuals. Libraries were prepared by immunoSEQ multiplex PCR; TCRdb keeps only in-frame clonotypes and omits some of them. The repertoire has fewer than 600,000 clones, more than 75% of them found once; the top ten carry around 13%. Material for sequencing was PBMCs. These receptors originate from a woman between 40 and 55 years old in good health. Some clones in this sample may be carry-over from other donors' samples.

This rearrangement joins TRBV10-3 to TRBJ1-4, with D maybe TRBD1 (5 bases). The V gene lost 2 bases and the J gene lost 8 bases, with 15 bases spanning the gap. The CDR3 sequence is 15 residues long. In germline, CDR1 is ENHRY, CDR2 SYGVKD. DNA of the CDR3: TGTGCCATCAGTGAGCCTGGGGGATCCGGGGAAAAACTGTTTTTT. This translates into CAISEPGGSGEKLFF.

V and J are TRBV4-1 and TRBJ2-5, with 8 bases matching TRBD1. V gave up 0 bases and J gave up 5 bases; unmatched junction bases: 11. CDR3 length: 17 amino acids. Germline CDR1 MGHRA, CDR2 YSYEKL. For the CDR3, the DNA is TGCGCCAGCAGCCAAGACCCCTCTACGACAGGGGTGGAGACCCAGTACTTC. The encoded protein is CASSQDPSTTGVETQYF.

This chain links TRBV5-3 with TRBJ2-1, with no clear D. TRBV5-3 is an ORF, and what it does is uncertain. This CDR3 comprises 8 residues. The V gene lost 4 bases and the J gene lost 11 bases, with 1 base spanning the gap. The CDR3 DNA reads TGTGCCAGAAGCAAGCAGTTCTTC. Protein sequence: CARSKQFF.

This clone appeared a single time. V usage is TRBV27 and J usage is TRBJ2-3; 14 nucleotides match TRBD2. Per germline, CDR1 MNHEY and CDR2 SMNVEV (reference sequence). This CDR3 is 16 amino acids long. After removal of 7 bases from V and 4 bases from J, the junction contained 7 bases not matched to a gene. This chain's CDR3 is CASIPGLAGVSDTQYF. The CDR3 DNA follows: TGTGCCAGCATCCCGGGACTAGCGGGAGTATCAGATACGCAGTATTTT.

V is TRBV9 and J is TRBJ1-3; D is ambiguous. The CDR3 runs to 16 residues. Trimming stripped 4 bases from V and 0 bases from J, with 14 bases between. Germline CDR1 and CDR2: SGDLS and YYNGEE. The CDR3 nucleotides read TGTGCCAGCAGCCCCGATGTTTGGTCCTCTGGAAACACCATATATTTT. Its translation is CASSPDVWSSGNTIYF. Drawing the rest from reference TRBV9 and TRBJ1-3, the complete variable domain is DSGVTQTPKHLITATGQRVTLRCSPRSGDLSVYWYQQSLDQGLQFLIQYYNGEERAKGNILERFSAQQFPDLHSELNLSSLELGDSALYFCASSPDVWSSGNTIYFGEGSWLTVV.

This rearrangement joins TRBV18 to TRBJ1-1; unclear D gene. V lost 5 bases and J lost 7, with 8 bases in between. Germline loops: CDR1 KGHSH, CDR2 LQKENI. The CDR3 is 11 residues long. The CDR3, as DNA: TGTGCCAGCTCATCTCGATATGAAGCTTTCTTT. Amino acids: CASSSRYEAFF. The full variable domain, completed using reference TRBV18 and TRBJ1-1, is NAGVMQNPRHLVRRRGQEARLRCSPMKGHSHVYWYRQLPEEGLKFMVYLQKENIIDESGMPKERFSAEFPKEGPSILRIQQVVRGDSAAYFCASSSRYEAFFGQGTRLTVV.

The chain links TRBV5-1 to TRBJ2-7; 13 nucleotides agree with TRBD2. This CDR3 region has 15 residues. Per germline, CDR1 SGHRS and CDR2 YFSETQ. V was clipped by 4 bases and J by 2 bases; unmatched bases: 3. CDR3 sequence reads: CASSTGLAGPYEQYF. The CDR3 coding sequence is TGCGCCAGCAGCACGGGACTAGCGGGACCCTACGAGCAGTACTTC.

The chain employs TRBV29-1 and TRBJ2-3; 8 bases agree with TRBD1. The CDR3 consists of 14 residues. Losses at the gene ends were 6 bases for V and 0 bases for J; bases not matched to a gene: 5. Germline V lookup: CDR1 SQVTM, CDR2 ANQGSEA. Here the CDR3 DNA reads TGCAGCGTAACCACAGGGGGAAGCACAGATACGCAGTATTTT. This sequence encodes CSVTTGGSTDTQYF.

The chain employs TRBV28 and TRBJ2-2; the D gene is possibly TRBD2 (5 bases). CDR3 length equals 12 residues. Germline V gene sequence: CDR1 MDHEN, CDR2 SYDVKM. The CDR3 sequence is CASRENTGELFF. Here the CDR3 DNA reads TGTGCGTCCCGGGAGAACACCGGGGAGCTGTTTTTT.

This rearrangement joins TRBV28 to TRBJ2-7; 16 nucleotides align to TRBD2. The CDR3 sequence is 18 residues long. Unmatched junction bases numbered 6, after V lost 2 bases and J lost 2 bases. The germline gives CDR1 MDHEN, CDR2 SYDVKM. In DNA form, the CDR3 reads TGTGCCAGCAGTTTAGGGGGACTAGCGGGAGGGCCAGCCTACGAGCAGTACTTC. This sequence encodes CASSLGGLAGGPAYEQYF. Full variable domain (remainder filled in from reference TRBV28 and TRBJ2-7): DVKVTQSSRYLVKRTGEKVFLECVQDMDHENMFWYRQDPGLGLRLIYFSYDVKMKEKGDIPEGYSVSREKKERFSLILESASTNQTSMYLCASSLGGLAGGPAYEQYFGPGTRLTVT.